This TCR beta chain was retrieved from a study of OX40 agonist ivuxolimab in advanced cancers. General study results and limits: At 0.1 to 3.0 mg/kg, CD4+ and CD8+ blood T cells expanded clonally by week 6.

The method was immunoSEQ multiplex PCR; TCRdb's version includes in-frame clones alone and lacks a portion of them. Seen here are tens of thousands of clones, 90% to 95% observed once, and the top ten hold 25% to 30%. The V gene's germline CDR1 is SEHNR and CDR2 FQNEAQ (reference sequence). The CDR3 totals 16 residues. Deletions cut 8 bases from V and 5 bases from J, with 24 bases between. On this clone itself: What it recognizes is unknown.

The source of this sequence is an adult with an advanced solid tumor such as melanoma, head and neck, liver or kidney cancer. This chain joins TRBV7-9 and TRBJ1-1; D uncertain. Here the sequenced sample was CD4+ or CD8+ T cells sorted from blood, taken in a trial of the OX40 agonist ivuxolimab. This CDR3 reads CASGPLPAGGRTEAFF. CDR3 DNA sequence: TGTGCCAGCGGGCCCCTTCCCGCGGGTGGAAGGACTGAAGCTTTCTTT.